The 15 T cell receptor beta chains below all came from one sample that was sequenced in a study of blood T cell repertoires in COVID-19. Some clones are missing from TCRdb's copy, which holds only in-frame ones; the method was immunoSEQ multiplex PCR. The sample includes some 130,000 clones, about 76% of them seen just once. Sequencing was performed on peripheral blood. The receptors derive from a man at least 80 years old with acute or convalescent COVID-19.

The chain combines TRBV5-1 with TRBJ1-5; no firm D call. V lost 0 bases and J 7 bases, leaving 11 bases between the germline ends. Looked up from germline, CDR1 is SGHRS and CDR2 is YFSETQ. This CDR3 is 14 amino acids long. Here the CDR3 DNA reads TGCGCCAGCAGCTTGGGGGAGGAGGGCCAGCCCCAGCATTTT. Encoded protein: CASSLGEEGQPQHF.

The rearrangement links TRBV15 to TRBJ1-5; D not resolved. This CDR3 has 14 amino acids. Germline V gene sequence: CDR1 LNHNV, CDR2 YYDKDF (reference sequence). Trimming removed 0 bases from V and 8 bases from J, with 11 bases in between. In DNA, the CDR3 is TGTGCCACCAGCAGAGATCTCTATTCGGAGCCCCAGCATTTT. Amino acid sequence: CATSRDLYSEPQHF.

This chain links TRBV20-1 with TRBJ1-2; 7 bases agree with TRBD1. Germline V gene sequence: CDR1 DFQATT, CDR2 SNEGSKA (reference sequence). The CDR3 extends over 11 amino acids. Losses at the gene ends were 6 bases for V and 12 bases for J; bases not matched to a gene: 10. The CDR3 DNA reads TGCAGTGCACGGGACAGTATGAAGGACACCTTC. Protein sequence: CSARDSMKDTF.

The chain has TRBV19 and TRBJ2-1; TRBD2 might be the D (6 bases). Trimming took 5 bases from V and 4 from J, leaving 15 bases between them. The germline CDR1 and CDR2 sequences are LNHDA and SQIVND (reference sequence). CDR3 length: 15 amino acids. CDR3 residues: CASSWDLGGYNEQFF. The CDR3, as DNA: TGTGCCAGTAGTTGGGACTTAGGAGGGTACAATGAGCAGTTCTTC.

CDR3 amino acids: CASSLGGTGKANYGYTF. The CDR3 DNA reads as TGTGCCAGCAGCTTAGGTGGAACAGGGAAAGCTAACTATGGCTACACCTTC. This rearrangement joins TRBV7-2 to TRBJ1-2; D is perhaps TRBD1 (6 bases). This CDR3 is built from 17 residues. The V and J ends lost 1 base and 0 bases respectively, with 15 bases between them. Germline values: CDR1 SGHTA, CDR2 FQGNSA.

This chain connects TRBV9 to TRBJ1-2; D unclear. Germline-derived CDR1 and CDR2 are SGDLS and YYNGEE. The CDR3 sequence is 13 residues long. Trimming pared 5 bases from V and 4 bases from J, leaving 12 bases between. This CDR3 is CASRSGLSYGYTF. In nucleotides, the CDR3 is TGTGCCAGCAGGTCTGGACTTAGCTATGGCTACACCTTC.

CDR3: CASSYPVLTGTYEQYF. As DNA, the CDR3 is TGTGCCAGCAGTTACCCAGTATTGACAGGGACCTACGAGCAGTACTTC. J is TRBJ2-7 and V is TRBV6-6; 7 bases are a match to TRBD1. The CDR3 contains 16 residues. V shed 2 bases and J 2 bases; nucleotides not matched to a gene: 9. Germline V gene data show CDR1 as MNHNY and CDR2 as SVGAGI (reference sequence).

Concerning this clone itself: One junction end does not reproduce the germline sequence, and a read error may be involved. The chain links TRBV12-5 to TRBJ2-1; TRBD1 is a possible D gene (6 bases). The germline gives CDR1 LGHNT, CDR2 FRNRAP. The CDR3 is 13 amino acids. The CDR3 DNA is TGTGCTAGTGGGTTGGACAGTGTCAATGAGCAGTTCTTC. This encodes CASGLDSVNEQFF.

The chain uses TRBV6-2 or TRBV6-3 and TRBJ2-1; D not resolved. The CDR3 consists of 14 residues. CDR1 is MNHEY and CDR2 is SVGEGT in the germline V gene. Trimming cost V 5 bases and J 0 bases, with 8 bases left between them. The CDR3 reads CASSRLPSYNEQFF. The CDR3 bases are TGTGCCAGCAGTCGGTTACCCTCCTACAATGAGCAGTTCTTC.

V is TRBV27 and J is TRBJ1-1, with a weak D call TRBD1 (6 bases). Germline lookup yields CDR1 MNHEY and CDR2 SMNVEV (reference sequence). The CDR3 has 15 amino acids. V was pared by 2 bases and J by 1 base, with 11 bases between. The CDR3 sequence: CASSLGNRANTEAFF. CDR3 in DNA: TGTGCCAGCAGTTTAGGGAACAGGGCGAACACTGAAGCTTTCTTT.

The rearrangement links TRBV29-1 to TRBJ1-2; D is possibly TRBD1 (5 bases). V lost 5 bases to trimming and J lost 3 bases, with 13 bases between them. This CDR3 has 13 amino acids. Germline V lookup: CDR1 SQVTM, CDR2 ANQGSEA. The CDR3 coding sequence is TGCAGCGTTCAATTGACAGCCTACTATGGCTACACCTTC. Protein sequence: CSVQLTAYYGYTF.

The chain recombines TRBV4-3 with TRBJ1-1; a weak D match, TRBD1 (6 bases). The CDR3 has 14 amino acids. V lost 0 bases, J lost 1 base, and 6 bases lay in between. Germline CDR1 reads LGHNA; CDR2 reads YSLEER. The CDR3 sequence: CASSQEDRNTEAFF. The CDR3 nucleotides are TGCGCCAGCAGCCAAGAGGACAGGAACACTGAAGCTTTCTTT.

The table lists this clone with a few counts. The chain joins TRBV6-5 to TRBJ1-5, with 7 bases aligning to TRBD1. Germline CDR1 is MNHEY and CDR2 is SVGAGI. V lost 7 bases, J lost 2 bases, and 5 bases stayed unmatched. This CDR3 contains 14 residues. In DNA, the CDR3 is TGTGCCAGCATTTTCGGACAGGGCAATCAGCCCCAGCATTTT. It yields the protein CASIFGQGNQPQHF.

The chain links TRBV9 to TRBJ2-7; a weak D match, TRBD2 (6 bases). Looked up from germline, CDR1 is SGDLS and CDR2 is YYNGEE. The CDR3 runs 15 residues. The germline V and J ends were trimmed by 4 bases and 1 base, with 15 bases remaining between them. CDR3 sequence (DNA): TGTGCCAGCAGCCCCCACCTGGGACTTTCCTACGAGCAGTACTTC. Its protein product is CASSPHLGLSYEQYF.

CDR3 bases: TGTGCCAGCAGCCTAGCGGCCGGACGCTATGGCTACACCTTC. Protein: CASSLAAGRYGYTF. The chain carries TRBV3-1 (or the pseudogene TRBV3-2) and TRBJ1-2; no reliable D call. This CDR3 region has 14 residues. The V and J ends lost 4 bases and 4 bases respectively, with 13 bases between them. The germline gives CDR1 LGHDT, CDR2 YNNKEL (reference sequence).